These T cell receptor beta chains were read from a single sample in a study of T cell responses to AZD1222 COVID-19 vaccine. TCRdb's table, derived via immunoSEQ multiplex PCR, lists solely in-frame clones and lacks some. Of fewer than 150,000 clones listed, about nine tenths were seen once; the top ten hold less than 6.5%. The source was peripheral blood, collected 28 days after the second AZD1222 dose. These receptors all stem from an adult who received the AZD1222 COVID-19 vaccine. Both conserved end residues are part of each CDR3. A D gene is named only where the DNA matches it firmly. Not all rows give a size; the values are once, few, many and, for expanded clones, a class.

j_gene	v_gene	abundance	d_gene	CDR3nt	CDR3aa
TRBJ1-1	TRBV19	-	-	TGTGCCAGTAAACACCAGGCGGGGAACACTGAAGCTTTCTTT	CASKHQAGNTEAFF
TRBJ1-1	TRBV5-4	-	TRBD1	TGTGCCAGCAGCAAGCAGGGACAGACGAACACTGAAGCTTTCTTT	CASSKQGQTNTEAFF
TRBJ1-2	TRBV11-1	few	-	TGTGCCAGCAGCTTAGCGGGGCTTGGTGACTACACCTTC	CASSLAGLGDYTF
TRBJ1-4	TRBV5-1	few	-	TGCGCCAGCAGCCCCACCGGGACGGATTTGGGGAAACTGTTTTTT	CASSPTGTDLGKLFF
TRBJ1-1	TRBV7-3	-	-	TGTGCCAGCAGCTTCCTGGGACAGAACACTGAAGCTTTCTTT	CASSFLGQNTEAFF
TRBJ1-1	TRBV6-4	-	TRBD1	TGTGCCAGCAGTGACACAGGGGTCACTGAAGCTTTCTTT	CASSDTGVTEAFF
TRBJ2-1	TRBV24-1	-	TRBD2	TGTGCCACCAGTGAATTAGCGGGGGAGCTCCATGAGCAGTTCTTC	CATSELAGELHEQFF
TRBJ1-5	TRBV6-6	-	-	TGTGCCAGTAAGGGGGATCAGCCCCAGCATTTT	CASKGDQPQHF
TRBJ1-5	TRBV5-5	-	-	TGTGCCAGCAGCTCCGAGTCTAATCAGCCCCAGCATTTT	CASSSESNQPQHF
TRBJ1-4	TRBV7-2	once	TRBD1	TGTGCCAGCAGCCTACGGACAGGGCCCGGGGGGACTGAAAAACTGTTTTTT	CASSLRTGPGGTEKLFF
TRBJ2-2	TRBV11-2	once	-	TGTGCCAGCAGCAGGGGGGGGCTGGGCACCGGGGAGCTGTTTTTT	CASSRGGLGTGELFF